Below are 21 T cell receptor beta chains sequenced from a single sample in a study of CXCR3-negative and CXCR3-positive naive CD8 T cells. Whole-study findings and limits: The TRB CDR3s that CXCR3-positive naive cells carried were more hydrophobic than those of CXCR3-negative naive cells.

These receptors have no identified antigens. cDNA libraries for TRB were generated by 5' RACE incorporating UMI labels. TCRdb reprocessed the 5' RACE reads, keeping one entry per CDR3 protein, no DNA. This sample's table has approximately 100,000 distinct CDR3 sequences. The sequenced material came from naive CXCR3+ CD8+ T cells from blood. This sample's subset: CD45RO-CCR7+CD27+CD95- naive CD8+ T cells expressing CXCR3 (TNR3+). Every receptor here comes from a human donor in good health. Some clones in this sample may be carry-over from other donors' samples.

The rearrangement uses TRBV28 and TRBJ2-7; the D gene TCRdb calls, TRBD2, cannot be checked with no DNA. The germline V gene encodes CDR1 MDHEN and CDR2 SYDVKM. This CDR3 spans 13 amino acids. CDR3 residues: CASSLYKSGEQYF.

This rearrangement joins TRBV7-6 to TRBJ2-3; there is no DNA to check the TCRdb D call of TRBD1. The CDR3 has 15 residues. From germline, CDR1 is SGHVS and CDR2 FNYEAQ. The CDR3 spells CASSFRDRGTDTQYF. Supplemented by reference TRBV7-6 and TRBJ2-3, the full variable domain reads GAGVSQSPRYKVTKRGQDVALRCDPISGHVSLYWYRQALGQGPEFLTYFNYEAQQDKSGLPNDRFSAERPEGSISTLTIQRTEQRDSAMYRCASSFRDRGTDTQYFGPGTRLTVL.

The chain couples TRBV28 to TRBJ2-5; with no DNA, the TCRdb D assignment of TRBD2 cannot be verified. Germline V gene sequence: CDR1 MDHEN, CDR2 SYDVKM. The CDR3 spans 16 residues. The CDR3 reads CASSQELAGGGETQYF.

The V gene is TRBV27, the J gene TRBJ2-7; the D call of TRBD2 rests on TCRdb alone, since no DNA is present to check it. The length of the CDR3 is 12 residues. CDR1 MNHEY and CDR2 SMNVEV come from the germline V gene (reference sequence). CDR3 protein: CATGTSFYEQYF.

V usage is TRBV6-6 and J usage is TRBJ2-3; there is no DNA to check the TCRdb D call of TRBD1. The CDR3 runs to 15 residues. Germline CDR1 reads MNHNY; CDR2 reads SVGAGI (reference sequence). The chain's CDR3 is CASSYPLDSTDTQYF.

This sequence joins TRBV7-9 and TRBJ1-2. This CDR3 has 13 residues. The germline V gene has CDR1 SEHNR and CDR2 FQNEAQ (reference sequence). This chain's CDR3 is CASSWGTAYGYTF.

V gene TRBV12-3 or TRBV12-4 combines with J gene TRBJ2-3. The CDR3 sequence is 14 residues long. This CDR3 reads CASSRPGRTDTQYF.

CDR3 amino acids: CSVVGDNEQYF. The chain recombines TRBV29-1 with TRBJ2-7. Germline lookup yields CDR1 SQVTM and CDR2 ANQGSEA. The CDR3 extends over 11 amino acids.

The gene calls are TRBV20-1 and TRBJ1-6; checking the TCRdb D call of TRBD1 is not possible without DNA. CDR1 and CDR2 from the germline V gene are DFQATT and SNEGSKA (reference sequence). The CDR3 runs to 17 residues. CDR3 amino acids: CSASPLGQGGHNSPLHF.

J is TRBJ2-1 and V is TRBV12-3 or TRBV12-4. The CDR3 contains 14 residues. CDR3 amino acids: CASSPSFDHNEQFF.

The V gene is TRBV6-2 or TRBV6-3, the J gene TRBJ2-1; the D call from TCRdb, TRBD1, cannot be confirmed without DNA. Looked up from germline, CDR1 is MNHEY and CDR2 is SVGEGT. The CDR3 length is 14 residues. The CDR3 loop is CASRTRTGSDEQFF.

The V gene is TRBV7-9, the J gene TRBJ1-5. The length of the CDR3 is 14 residues. From germline, CDR1 is SEHNR and CDR2 FQNEAQ (reference sequence). CDR3 sequence reads: CASSLVARDQPQHF.

The rearrangement uses TRBV28 and TRBJ2-7; TCRdb indicates TRBD2, and absent DNA this call remains unverified. The CDR3 is 14 amino acids. Germline CDR1 is MDHEN and CDR2 is SYDVKM. Here the CDR3 reads CASSLRGSGREQYF.

The V and J genes are TRBV19 and TRBJ2-7. Germline CDR1 reads LNHDA; CDR2 reads SQIVND (reference sequence). This CDR3 region has 14 residues. The chain's CDR3 is CASSIAGSSYEQYF.

V is TRBV12-3 or TRBV12-4 and J is TRBJ2-1; TCRdb outputs TRBD2, but without DNA this stays unchecked. This CDR3 contains 14 residues. The CDR3 region is CASSTYGTSNEQFF.

The chain uses TRBV25-1 and TRBJ2-2; TCRdb names TRBD2, which stays unverified in the absence of DNA. There are 15 residues in the CDR3. Per the germline V gene, CDR1 is MGHDK and CDR2 is SYGVNS. The CDR3 spells CASSDGGFSTGELFF. The variable domain in full, completed from reference TRBV25-1 and TRBJ2-2, reads EADIYQTPRYLVIGTGKKITLECSQTMGHDKMYWYQQDPGMELHLIHYSYGVNSTEKGDLSSESTVSRIRTEHFPLTLESARPSHTSQYLCASSDGGFSTGELFFGEGSRLTVL.

The rearrangement joins TRBV5-1 to TRBJ2-7; no DNA is available, so the TRBD2 call from TCRdb remains unchecked. This CDR3 has 20 residues. From germline, CDR1 is SGHRS and CDR2 YFSETQ. CDR3 in amino acids: CASSLGPLAVEFAPSYEQYF.

The chain couples TRBV15 to TRBJ1-6. The CDR3 loop spans 12 amino acids. Germline-derived CDR1 and CDR2 are LNHNV and YYDKDF (reference sequence). The CDR3 spells CATSSEGSPLHF.

The gene calls are TRBV29-1 and TRBJ1-2. CDR3 length: 14 amino acids. CDR1 SQVTM and CDR2 ANQGSEA come from the germline V gene. This CDR3 is CSVEDRQAYYGYTF.

The gene calls are TRBV5-5 and TRBJ2-1; TCRdb indicates TRBD2, and absent DNA this call remains unverified. The CDR3 runs 15 residues. Germline V gene lookup returns CDR1 SGHKS and CDR2 YYEKEE (reference sequence). The CDR3 region is CASSLRTSGYNEQFF.

The CDR3 loop is CASEQGPSSYNSPLHF. V usage is TRBV12-3 or TRBV12-4 and J usage is TRBJ1-6; TCRdb selects TRBD1, and the lack of DNA leaves this call unchecked. The CDR3 has 16 amino acids.